Listed below are T cell receptor beta chains from one sample, sequenced in a study of beta chain features in type 1 diabetes. Clones were read by immunoSEQ multiplex PCR, and TCRdb kept only the in-frame ones, dropping some. The sample has hundreds of thousands of clones, about an eighth seen once. Material for sequencing was naive CD4+ T cells from blood. The receptors originated from a man between 18 and 29 years old with type 1 diabetes. The CDR3 runs from the conserved cysteine through the conserved F or W. Fields, in order: J gene, V gene, clone size, CDR3 protein. Size is stated for part of the rows, as once, few or many counts, or as a class when the clone is expanded.

J: TRBJ2-6; V: TRBV30; size: -; CDR3: CAWNGARRDRVSGANVLTF
J: TRBJ1-1; V: TRBV16; size: -; CDR3: CASSLRGGGGTEAFF
J: TRBJ2-2; V: TRBV7-9; size: few; CDR3: CASSVRQGTGELFF
J: TRBJ1-2; V: TRBV4-3; size: -; CDR3: CASSQDGSQRYGYTF
J: TRBJ2-1; V: TRBV29-1; size: few; CDR3: CSVERQGADEQFF
J: TRBJ2-5; V: TRBV6-6; size: once; CDR3: CASSYPGQGKTQYF
J: TRBJ2-4; V: TRBV5-1; size: -; CDR3: CASSGGLAGGGGDIQYF
J: TRBJ1-5; V: TRBV6-5; size: -; CDR3: CASSYSNGTSNQPQHF
J: TRBJ2-4; V: TRBV20-1; size: -; CDR3: CSARGYSVQYF
J: TRBJ2-3; V: TRBV5-1; size: -; CDR3: CASRLGTGNYGGLADTQYF
J: TRBJ2-1; V: TRBV30; size: few; CDR3: CAWSIFQEGEQFF
J: TRBJ1-5; V: TRBV4-1; size: few; CDR3: CASSQFDTSSYPGNQPQHF
J: TRBJ2-7; V: TRBV5-4; size: few; CDR3: CASSLQMTGSNEQYF
J: TRBJ2-3; V: TRBV7-2; size: few; CDR3: CASSERTSGRTTDTQYF
J: TRBJ2-2; V: TRBV7-2; size: -; CDR3: CASSSLVTTGELFF
J: TRBJ2-5; V: TRBV27; size: few; CDR3: CASSLYRGQETQYF
J: TRBJ1-6; V: TRBV15; size: -; CDR3: CATSREDSRSYNSPLHF
J: TRBJ2-3; V: TRBV2; size: -; CDR3: CASLLVAAYTDTQYF
J: TRBJ2-6; V: TRBV9; size: few; CDR3: CASRHGSSGANVLTF
J: TRBJ2-1; V: TRBV11-3; size: few; CDR3: CASSYGNEQFF
J: TRBJ2-1; V: TRBV30; size: few; CDR3: CAFYRGFNNEQFF
J: TRBJ2-2; V: TRBV25-1; size: -; CDR3: CASSEPRGSGNIGELFF
J: TRBJ1-5; V: TRBV18; size: few; CDR3: CASSPTVSPADQPQHF
J: TRBJ2-2; V: TRBV7-9; size: -; CDR3: CASWEGANTGELFF
J: TRBJ2-4; V: TRBV5-1; size: -; CDR3: CASSLVEDGKNIQYF
J: TRBJ2-3; V: TRBV4-3; size: few; CDR3: CASSQLGGEADTQYF
J: TRBJ1-5; V: TRBV27; size: -; CDR3: CASSLNALNQPQHF
J: TRBJ2-7; V: TRBV2; size: -; CDR3: CASIVQDTSYEQYF